Below are 19 T cell receptor beta chains sequenced from a single sample in a study of T-cell memory formation after mild COVID-19. MiXCR was run by TCRdb on the 5' RACE reads, yielding one entry per CDR3 protein. Among roughly 130,000 distinct CDR3 sequences listed, approximately 15% were seen once. Sequenced sample: PBMCs or a T cell subset sorted from them (not recorded which). All receptors come from an adult woman who had mild COVID-19 (a few samples of this study predate the infection). Cell type and time point are not known.

The genes are TRBV4-2 and TRBJ1-3; D unresolved. V lost 0 bases and J lost 1, with 13 bases in between. The CDR3 consists of 17 residues. Per the germline V gene, CDR1 is LGHNA and CDR2 is YNFKEQ. CDR3 in amino acids: CASSQDTPPLSGNTIYF. The CDR3 DNA sequence: TGTGCCAGCAGCCAAGATACCCCGCCGCTGTCTGGAAACACCATATATTTT.

This clonotype showed up just a few times. V gene TRBV5-1 combines with J gene TRBJ2-7; 9 bases agree with TRBD1. Germline values: CDR1 SGHRS, CDR2 YFSETQ. The CDR3 runs 14 residues. The junction had 7 bases not matched to a gene; V was cut back by 5 bases and J by 4 bases. This chain's CDR3 is CASRGTGIWYEQYF. The CDR3 coding sequence is TGCGCCAGCAGAGGGACAGGGATTTGGTACGAGCAGTACTTC.

The chain joins TRBV30 to TRBJ1-4; D is ambiguous. The germline V gene encodes CDR1 GTSNPN and CDR2 SVGIG (reference sequence). The CDR3 loop spans 13 amino acids. The V end was cut by 2 bases, the J end by 6 bases, with 10 bases between. The CDR3 sequence is CAWSNGLDEKLFF. The CDR3 DNA reads as TGTGCCTGGAGTAACGGGTTGGATGAAAAACTGTTTTTT.

The genes are TRBV5-5 and TRBJ2-2; D is possibly TRBD1 (6 bases). CDR1 SGHKS and CDR2 YYEKEE come from the germline V gene (reference sequence). CDR3 length: 13 amino acids. Trimming removed 4 bases at V and 9 bases at J, with 13 bases between. The CDR3 DNA sequence: TGTGCCAGCAGCCATCAGGGGAACAGGGAGCTGTTTTTT. Encoded protein: CASSHQGNRELFF.

There are a few counts of this clonotype. This chain connects TRBV30 to TRBJ2-3; tentative D call: TRBD1 (6 bases). With 4 bases removed from V and 0 bases from J, the gap between germline ends came to 17 bases. The germline V gene has CDR1 GTSNPN and CDR2 SVGIG (reference sequence). The CDR3 has 16 residues. The CDR3 nucleotides read TGTGCCTGGACCAAACAGGGTCCCCCTAGCACAGATACGCAGTATTTT. Encoded protein: CAWTKQGPPSTDTQYF.

The chain couples TRBV29-1 to TRBJ2-1; 13 nucleotides align to TRBD2. CDR3 length equals 17 residues. The germline CDR1 and CDR2 sequences are SQVTM and ANQGSEA. V was clipped by 5 bases and J by 5 bases; unmatched bases: 12. CDR3 sequence reads: CSVTTGLAGYIHNEQFF. The CDR3 bases are TGCAGCGTTACAACGGGACTAGCGGGATACATCCACAATGAGCAGTTCTTC.

This clonotype turned up a few times. The chain uses TRBV18 and TRBJ2-2; the D gene is possibly TRBD1 (5 bases). This CDR3 is built from 14 residues. V was cut by 8 bases and J by 0 bases, with 10 bases left in between. Germline V gene data show CDR1 as KGHSH and CDR2 as LQKENI. CDR3 in amino acids: CASQGDTNTGELFF. The CDR3 DNA reads as TGTGCCAGCCAAGGGGATACGAACACCGGGGAGCTGTTTTTT.

This clonotype has more than one count but fewer than ten. V and J are TRBV3-1 and TRBJ2-7; no clear D. The CDR3 length is 16 residues. CDR1 and CDR2 from the germline V gene are LGHDT and YNNKEL (reference sequence). Trimming removed 1 base from V and 0 bases from J, with 13 bases in between. The CDR3 is CASSQGEPRSSYEQYF. CDR3 in DNA: TGTGCCAGCAGCCAAGGGGAACCGAGGAGCTCCTACGAGCAGTACTTC.

This clonotype was seen only once. One end of the junction varies from germline; a read error may be responsible. The V call is TRBV7-2, the J call TRBJ2-7; unclear D gene. The CDR3 sequence is 15 residues long. Germline V gives CDR1 SGHTA, CDR2 FQGNSA. The CDR3: CASSSSTRLSYEQYF. The DNA for the CDR3 is TGTGCAAGCAGTTCCTCCACACGCCTCTCCTACGAGCAGTACTTC.

The J gene is TRBJ1-2, the V gene TRBV20-1; 7 bases align to TRBD1. The V segment lost 6 bases and the J segment 1 base; nucleotides outside the gene matches: 11. Germline values: CDR1 DFQATT, CDR2 SNEGSKA (reference sequence). The CDR3 totals 15 residues. The CDR3: CSALPLTGINYGYTF. In DNA, the CDR3 is TGCAGTGCCCTCCCGCTGACAGGGATTAACTATGGCTACACCTTC.

A few counts support this clonotype. The chain recombines TRBV5-1 with TRBJ1-1, with TRBD1 matching 7 bases. This CDR3 is built from 12 residues. Germline loops: CDR1 SGHRS, CDR2 YFSETQ. V gave up 0 bases and J gave up 12 bases; unmatched junction bases: 5. In DNA, the CDR3 is TGCGCCAGCAGCTTGGGGGACAGAGAGTCTTTCTTT. It codes for CASSLGDRESFF.

This clonotype appeared a few times. The chain combines TRBV20-1 with TRBJ2-3, with D possibly TRBD2 on 6 matching bases. V lost 0 bases to trimming and J lost 0 bases, with 13 bases between them. The CDR3 totals 16 residues. The V gene's germline CDR1 is DFQATT and CDR2 SNEGSKA (reference sequence). The CDR3 here is CSARDRRDGSTDTQYF. Here the CDR3 DNA reads TGCAGTGCTAGAGATCGGAGGGACGGAAGCACAGATACGCAGTATTTT.

The J gene is TRBJ2-2, the V gene TRBV29-1; 9 bases match TRBD2. The CDR3 loop spans 13 amino acids. After removal of 5 bases from V and 5 bases from J, the junction contained 3 bases not matched to a gene. Germline V gene lookup returns CDR1 SQVTM and CDR2 ANQGSEA. The CDR3 spells CSVRAGGTGELFF. Written as DNA, the CDR3 is TGCAGCGTTAGAGCGGGGGGTACCGGGGAGCTGTTTTTT.

The gene calls are TRBV29-1 and TRBJ2-3, with 11 bases aligning to TRBD2. Germline CDR1 is SQVTM and CDR2 is ANQGSEA. This CDR3 contains 17 residues. Trimming cost V 0 bases and J 6 bases; bases outside gene matches: 11. This CDR3 is CSVEDRLAGGTGDTQYF. The CDR3 DNA sequence: TGCAGCGTTGAAGATCGGCTAGCGGGAGGTACCGGGGATACGCAGTATTTT.

A few counts support this clonotype. V is TRBV4-2 and J is TRBJ2-7; 7 nucleotides match TRBD2. The CDR3 spans 15 residues. V trimming: 4 bases; J trimming: 2 bases; junction bases outside the gene matches: 8. The V gene's germline CDR1 is LGHNA and CDR2 YNFKEQ. This CDR3 reads CASSPIAGDTYEQYF. The CDR3 DNA is TGTGCCAGCAGCCCCATCGCGGGGGATACCTACGAGCAGTACTTC.

This chain joins TRBV20-1 and TRBJ1-6; TRBD1 matches 7 bases. Germline values: CDR1 DFQATT, CDR2 SNEGSKA (reference sequence). V lost 0 bases, J lost 5 bases, and 4 bases stayed unmatched. The CDR3 totals 15 residues. The CDR3 loop reads CSARDSGQNNSPLHF. The CDR3 DNA is TGCAGTGCTAGAGATTCGGGACAGAATAATTCACCCCTCCACTTT.

V and J are TRBV7-8 and TRBJ2-3, with 9 positions matching TRBD2. The V gene's germline CDR1 is SGHVS and CDR2 FQNEAQ. This CDR3 has 16 amino acids. V lost 3 bases and J lost 4; bases outside the gene matches: 8. CDR3 in amino acids: CASSFGLAYGADTQYF. CDR3 DNA sequence: TGTGCCAGCAGCTTCGGACTAGCGTATGGGGCAGATACGCAGTATTTT. Variable domain in full (rest from reference TRBV7-8 and TRBJ2-3): GAGVSQSPRYKVAKRGQDVALRCDPISGHVSLFWYQQALGQGPEFLTYFQNEAQLDKSGLPSDRFFAERPEGSVSTLKIQRTQQEDSAVYLCASSFGLAYGADTQYFGPGTRLTVL.

This clonotype occurred a few times. The chain recombines TRBV9 with TRBJ1-2; TRBD1 might be the D (5 bases). V gave up 0 bases and J gave up 3 bases, with 9 bases separating them. CDR1 and CDR2 from the germline V gene are SGDLS and YYNGEE. The CDR3 is made up of 14 amino acids. The CDR3 DNA reads as TGTGCCAGCAGCGTAGTCGACAGTGACTATGGCTACACCTTC. Translating gives CASSVVDSDYGYTF.

V is TRBV20-1 and J is TRBJ2-7, with TRBD2 matching over 11 bases. V was pared by 5 bases and J by 0 bases, with 15 bases of the junction left unmatched. CDR1 is DFQATT and CDR2 is SNEGSKA in the germline V gene (reference sequence). CDR3 length: 18 residues. DNA of the CDR3: TGCAGTGCTTCAATGGGGACTAGCGGCCTCTTTTTCTCCTACGAGCAGTACTTC. Translating gives CSASMGTSGLFFSYEQYF.